This is a list of T cell receptor beta chains from one sample in a study of blood T cell repertoires in COVID-19. TCRdb's copy holds only in-frame clones and misses some; the assay was immunoSEQ multiplex PCR. The sample gives 250,000 to 300,000 clones, approximately 90% of which show up once; about 1.1% is in the top ten. The sample consisted of PBMCs or T cells enriched from blood (not recorded which). These receptors all come from a woman aged 25 to 45 who had recovered from COVID-19. The CDR3 runs from the conserved cysteine through the conserved F or W. The D gene is left open where the match is weak. Clone size is given for some rows only: seen once, a few or many times, or a class if the clone is expanded.

J | size | D | V | CDR3 | DNA
TRBJ1-4 | once | - | TRBV28 | CASSFGRGGNEKLFF | TGTGCCAGCAGTTTTGGGAGGGGAGGTAATGAAAAACTGTTTTTT
TRBJ1-5 | - | - | TRBV6-5 | CAKGDQPQHF | TGTGCCAAGGGGGATCAGCCCCAGCATTTT
TRBJ1-1 | once | - | TRBV7-9 | CASSLLRQRWGMNTEAFF | TGTGCCAGCAGCTTACTCCGCCAGCGGTGGGGTATGAACACTGAAGCTTTCTTT
TRBJ1-1 | - | TRBD1 | TRBV6-5 | CASSYQTGGGFEAFF | TGTGCCAGCAGTTACCAGACAGGGGGAGGTTTTGAAGCTTTCTTT
TRBJ1-6 | once | TRBD1 | TRBV7-2 | CASSLKGFLTGDRNSPLHF | TGTGCCAGCAGCTTAAAAGGCTTTTTGACAGGGGATCGTAATTCACCCCTCCACTTT
TRBJ2-1 | - | TRBD2 | TRBV4-3 | CASSQGTSGSSYNEQFF | TGCGCCAGCAGCCAGGGGACTAGCGGGAGCTCCTACAATGAGCAGTTCTTC
TRBJ2-7 | - | - | TRBV7-2 | CASSLRRVAHEQYF | TGTGCCAGCAGTCTAAGGAGAGTAGCCCACGAGCAGTACTTC
TRBJ1-5 | - | TRBD1 | TRBV6-2/TRBV6-3 | CASSYPMTGGIDNQPQHF | TGTGCCAGCAGTTACCCAATGACAGGGGGCATCGACAATCAGCCCCAGCATTTT
TRBJ2-7 | - | TRBD1 | TRBV7-2 | CASSFRDRATYEQYF | TGTGCCAGCAGCTTCAGGGACAGGGCCACCTACGAGCAGTACTTC
TRBJ1-6 | - | TRBD1 | TRBV27 | CASRDRGVSPLHF | TGTGCCAGCCGAGACAGGGGGGTTTCACCCCTCCACTTT
TRBJ2-1 | - | - | TRBV6-1 | CASSEFWDSKYNEQFF | TGTGCCAGCAGTGAGTTTTGGGACTCAAAATACAATGAGCAGTTCTTC
TRBJ1-1 | - | TRBD1 | TRBV9 | CASSITTGVTEAFF | TGTGCCAGCAGCATAACAACAGGGGTCACTGAAGCTTTCTTT
TRBJ1-5 | - | - | TRBV2 | CASSGLSNQPQHF | TGTGCCAGCAGTGGGCTTAGCAATCAGCCCCAGCATTTT
TRBJ2-1 | - | TRBD2 | TRBV24-1 | CATSDRSGGRGGEQFF | TGTGCCACCAGTGATAGGTCGGGAGGCCGCGGAGGAGAGCAGTTCTTC
TRBJ2-2 | - | - | TRBV18 | CASSPDTATGELFF | TGTGCCAGCTCTCCCGACACAGCCACCGGGGAGCTGTTTTTT
TRBJ2-7 | - | TRBD1 | TRBV28 | CASRADGTGVYEQYF | TGTGCCAGCAGAGCTGACGGGACAGGGGTATACGAGCAGTACTTC
TRBJ1-1 | once | - | TRBV5-6 | CASSLDSMNTEAFF | TGTGCCAGCAGCTTGGACAGTATGAACACTGAAGCTTTCTTT
TRBJ2-7 | once | TRBD1 | TRBV19 | CASSPGQISYEQYF | TGTGCCAGTAGTCCGGGACAGATCTCCTACGAGCAGTACTTC
TRBJ1-1 | - | - | TRBV4-2 | CASSQDLGGNTEAFF | TGTGCCAGCAGCCAAGACTTGGGGGGGAACACTGAAGCTTTCTTT
TRBJ2-1 | - | - | TRBV4-3 | CASSLTPSTAYNEQFF | TGCGCCAGCAGCTTGACTCCTAGTACGGCCTACAATGAGCAGTTCTTC
TRBJ1-2 | - | TRBD1 | TRBV2 | CASKGRTGVDGYTF | TGTGCCAGCAAGGGTAGGACAGGGGTAGATGGCTACACCTTC
TRBJ2-1 | - | TRBD2 | TRBV19 | CASSIRSRLAGATLYNEQFF | TGTGCCAGTAGTATCAGAAGTAGGCTAGCGGGAGCGACCCTCTACAATGAGCAGTTCTTC
TRBJ2-2 | - | TRBD1 | TRBV10-3 | CATRGQSNTGELFF | TGTGCCACCCGGGGACAGTCGAACACCGGGGAGCTGTTTTTT
TRBJ1-1 | once | TRBD1 | TRBV6-5 | CATLELTGRHTEAFF | TGTGCCACCCTCGAACTGACAGGGCGTCACACTGAAGCTTTCTTT
TRBJ2-1 | - | - | TRBV30 | CAWGAGIGSEQFF | TGTGCCTGGGGGGCGGGGATAGGGAGTGAGCAGTTCTTC
TRBJ1-1 | - | - | TRBV10-3 | CAISDRAVGAEGGAFF | TGTGCCATCAGTGACCGGGCCGTTGGGGCAGAAGGGGGAGCTTTCTTT
TRBJ2-7 | - | TRBD2 | TRBV30 | CAWRSSGSSYEQYF | TGTGCCTGGAGGAGCAGCGGGAGCTCCTACGAGCAGTACTTC
TRBJ1-5 | - | TRBD1 | TRBV6-5 | CASRTGTGYQPQHF | TGTGCCAGCAGGACCGGGACAGGTTATCAGCCCCAGCATTTT
TRBJ2-1 | - | - | TRBV4-1 | CASSQDLGSGRYNEQFF | TGCGCCAGCAGCCAAGATCTGGGTAGCGGACGCTACAATGAGCAGTTCTTC
TRBJ1-5 | - | - | TRBV19 | CASSIRRGSNQPQHF | TGTGCCAGTAGTATAAGGCGGGGCAGCAATCAGCCCCAGCATTTT
TRBJ1-2 | - | TRBD1 | TRBV27 | CASSSQSQGIAYYGYTF | TGTGCCAGCAGTTCCCAATCACAGGGGATTGCTTACTATGGCTACACCTTC
TRBJ2-7 | - | TRBD1 | TRBV7-9 | CASSWVAGGAKTYEQYF | TGTGCCAGCAGCTGGGTAGCAGGGGGCGCAAAGACCTACGAGCAGTACTTC
TRBJ1-1 | - | - | TRBV7-3 | CASSPQGRNTEAFF | TGTGCCAGCAGCCCGCAGGGGAGGAACACTGAAGCTTTCTTT
TRBJ2-7 | - | TRBD1 | TRBV19 | CASSSRGLFGEQYF | TGTGCCAGTAGTTCAAGGGGGCTGTTTGGAGAGCAGTACTTC
TRBJ2-7 | - | - | TRBV7-7 | CASSPPDGGLRSEQYF | TGTGCTAGCAGCCCCCCCGACGGGGGTCTCCGCAGCGAGCAGTACTTC
TRBJ2-5 | - | TRBD1 | TRBV24-1 | CATSDPGQGNQETQYF | TGTGCCACCAGTGACCCCGGACAGGGGAATCAAGAGACCCAGTACTTC
TRBJ2-7 | - | - | TRBV7-2 | CASSLMRQTYEQYF | TGTGCCAGCAGCTTGATGAGACAAACCTACGAGCAGTACTTC
TRBJ2-7 | - | - | TRBV5-1 | CASSPNSEEQYF | TGCGCCAGCAGCCCCAATTCGGAGGAGCAGTACTTC
TRBJ2-7 | - | TRBD1 | TRBV7-3 | CASSLTGGLSYEQYF | TGTGCCAGCAGCTTAACAGGGGGCCTCTCCTACGAGCAGTACTTC
TRBJ1-4 | - | TRBD1 | TRBV19 | CASTDTGGAIREKLFF | TGTGCCAGTACGGACACAGGGGGCGCGATAAGGGAAAAACTGTTTTTT
TRBJ2-2 | - | TRBD2 | TRBV15 | CATSKKTSGRATGELFF | TGTGCCACCAGCAAAAAGACTAGCGGGAGGGCCACCGGGGAGCTGTTTTTT
TRBJ2-1 | - | - | TRBV10-3 | CAISERGQTTFNEQFF | TGTGCCATCAGTGAAAGAGGTCAGACCACCTTCAATGAGCAGTTCTTC
TRBJ1-2 | - | - | TRBV28 | CASRPGAQGYTF | TGTGCCAGCAGGCCTGGGGCGCAAGGCTACACCTTC
TRBJ1-5 | - | - | TRBV5-4 | CASSSDRNQPQHF | TGTGCCAGCAGCTCAGACAGAAATCAGCCCCAGCATTTT
TRBJ1-5 | - | - | TRBV9 | CASSTGNDQPQHF | TGTGCCAGCAGTACAGGGAACGATCAGCCCCAGCATTTT
TRBJ2-7 | once | - | TRBV4-1 | CASSQEEKAGLHEQYF | TGCGCCAGCAGCCAAGAGGAAAAAGCAGGGCTACACGAGCAGTACTTC
TRBJ2-3 | - | - | TRBV15 | CATSREAAGSTDTQYF | TGTGCCACCAGCAGAGAGGCGGCGGGTAGCACAGATACGCAGTATTTT
TRBJ2-1 | - | - | TRBV6-1 | CASSESPGLIYNEQFF | TGTGCCAGCAGTGAGTCCCCGGGACTGATCTACAATGAGCAGTTCTTC
TRBJ2-7 | - | - | TRBV10-1 | CASSESPYPRPASYF | TGCGCCAGCAGTGAGTCACCTTACCCTCGACCAGCGAGTTACTTC
TRBJ1-1 | - | TRBD1 | TRBV27 | CASSFSGTGNTEAFF | TGTGCCAGCAGTTTCTCCGGGACAGGGAACACTGAAGCTTTCTTT
TRBJ1-5 | - | - | TRBV5-4 | CASSLDLEGNQPQHF | TGTGCCAGCAGCTTGGACCTTGAGGGCAATCAGCCCCAGCATTTT
TRBJ2-2 | once | TRBD2 | TRBV27 | CASSNRGALAGYTGELFF | TGTGCCAGCTCGAACAGGGGCGCTCTAGCGGGATACACCGGGGAGCTGTTTTTT
TRBJ1-2 | - | - | TRBV9 | CASSPRGDGYTF | TGTGCCAGCAGTCCCCGTGGAGACGGCTACACCTTC